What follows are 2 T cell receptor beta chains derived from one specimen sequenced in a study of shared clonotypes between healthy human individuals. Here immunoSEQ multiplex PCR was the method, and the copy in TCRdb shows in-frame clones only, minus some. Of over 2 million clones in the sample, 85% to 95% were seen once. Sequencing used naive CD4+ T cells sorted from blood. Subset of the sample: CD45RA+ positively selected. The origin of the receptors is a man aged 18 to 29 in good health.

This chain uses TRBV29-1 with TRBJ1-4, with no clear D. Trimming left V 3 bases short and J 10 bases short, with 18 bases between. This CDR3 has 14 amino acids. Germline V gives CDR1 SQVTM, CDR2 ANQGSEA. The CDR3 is CSVETADVGVKLFF. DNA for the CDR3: TGCAGCGTTGAGACGGCAGATGTTGGTGTAAAACTGTTTTTT.

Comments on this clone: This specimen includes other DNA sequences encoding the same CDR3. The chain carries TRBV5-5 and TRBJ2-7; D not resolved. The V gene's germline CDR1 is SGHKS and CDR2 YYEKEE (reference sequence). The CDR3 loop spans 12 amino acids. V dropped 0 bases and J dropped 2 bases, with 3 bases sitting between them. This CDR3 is CASSLGAYEQYF. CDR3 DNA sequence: TGTGCCAGCAGCTTGGGTGCCTACGAGCAGTACTTC.